This section outlines one T cell receptor (beta chain) sequence together with its context. This specimen comes from a study of blood T cell repertoires in COVID-19. CDR3 length equals 15 residues. CDR1 KGHSH and CDR2 LQKENI come from the germline V gene. V was trimmed by 1 base and J by 5 bases, leaving 14 bases between them. Repertoires were generated with immunoSEQ multiplex PCR, while TCRdb's copy carries only in-frame clones and drops some. The data show about 98,000 clones, with roughly 80% seen just once and roughly a tenth held by the top ten. V is TRBV18 and J is TRBJ1-2; D may be TRBD1 (5 bases). This TCR was sampled from a woman at least 80 years old with acute or convalescent COVID-19. Material: peripheral blood. The CDR3 sequence: CASSPRGAERYGYTF. CDR3 sequence (DNA): TGTGCCAGCTCACCACGCGGGGCAGAGAGATATGGCTACACCTTC.